The rows below give T cell receptor beta chains drawn from one sample of a study of PD-1 blockade in classical Hodgkin lymphoma. The method was immunoSEQ multiplex PCR; TCRdb's version includes in-frame clones alone and lacks a portion of them. Of tens of thousands of clones listed, around 89% were seen once; the top ten hold approximately 15%. The sequences come from peripheral blood mononuclear cells (PBMCs), collected before the fourth cycle of nivolumab. These receptors came from a human donor with classical Hodgkin lymphoma. Both conserved end residues are part of each CDR3. D genes are given only for firm matches. Size is omitted from some rows. Given values are once, few, many or a class for expanded clones.

DNA: TGTGCCAGCTCACCACCGGCTAACAGGGGAGGAGGAAACACCATATATTTT
CDR3: CASSPPANRGGGNTIYF
J: TRBJ1-3
D: TRBD1
V: TRBV18
size: -
length: 17

DNA: TGTGCCAGCAGTGAATACAGGGCGTCTACCGGGGAGCTGTTTTTT
CDR3: CASSEYRASTGELFF
J: TRBJ2-2
D: -
V: TRBV6-1
size: -
length: 15

DNA: TGTGCCATCAGTGAGGGACAAGAGACCCAGTACTTC
CDR3: CAISEGQETQYF
J: TRBJ2-5
D: -
V: TRBV10-3
size: -
length: 12

DNA: TGTGCCAGCTCACTTCTATACGGGGACGAGCAGTACTTC
CDR3: CASSLLYGDEQYF
J: TRBJ2-7
D: -
V: TRBV18
size: once
length: 13

DNA: TGTGCCAGCAGCCTCGGACAGGGGGAAGCTTTCTTT
CDR3: CASSLGQGEAFF
J: TRBJ1-1
D: TRBD1
V: TRBV9
size: few
length: 12

DNA: TGTGCCAGCAGGAAAAACACCATATATTTT
CDR3: CASRKNTIYF
J: TRBJ1-3
D: -
V: TRBV6-1
size: -
length: 10

DNA: TGTGCCAGCAGTGATGGGTATGGCTACACCTTC
CDR3: CASSDGYGYTF
J: TRBJ1-2
D: -
V: TRBV25-1
size: -
length: 11

DNA: TGTGCCAGTAAAGGCATAACGAACGCCGGGGAGCTGTTTTTT
CDR3: CASKGITNAGELFF
J: TRBJ2-2
D: -
V: TRBV19
size: -
length: 14

DNA: TGCGCCAGCAGCTTGGACGGCGGGAGTATGGCAGATACGCAGTATTTT
CDR3: CASSLDGGSMADTQYF
J: TRBJ2-3
D: TRBD2
V: TRBV5-1
size: once
length: 16

DNA: TGTGCCAGCAGCCAAGTATCCAGGGGGCGCCTCGTTACCAAAAACATTCAGTACTTC
CDR3: CASSQVSRGRLVTKNIQYF
J: TRBJ2-4
D: TRBD1
V: TRBV4-2
size: -
length: 19

DNA: TGTGCCAGCTCACGAGCACTTAGTAGCTATGAGCAGTTCTTC
CDR3: CASSRALSSYEQFF
J: TRBJ2-1
D: -
V: TRBV18
size: -
length: 14

DNA: TGTGCCAGCTTCCCCGGGGGGAACACTGAAGCTTTCTTT
CDR3: CASFPGGNTEAFF
J: TRBJ1-1
D: -
V: TRBV6-5
size: -
length: 13

DNA: TGTGCCAGCAGCTCACAGTGGCCCTACAATGAGCAGTTCTTC
CDR3: CASSSQWPYNEQFF
J: TRBJ2-1
D: -
V: TRBV7-2
size: -
length: 14

DNA: TGTGCCAGCAGCTTCCTAAGGACTAGCGGGAGAGACGGCACAGATACGCAGTATTTT
CDR3: CASSFLRTSGRDGTDTQYF
J: TRBJ2-3
D: TRBD2
V: TRBV7-3
size: -
length: 19

DNA: TGTGCTAGTGGTTCCCGGCGGGGGCTGGCCAACGTCCTGACTTTC
CDR3: CASGSRRGLANVLTF
J: TRBJ2-6
D: -
V: TRBV12-5
size: -
length: 15

DNA: TGTGCCAGCAGTGAGACTAGCGGGAGGGCAGATACGCAGTATTTT
CDR3: CASSETSGRADTQYF
J: TRBJ2-3
D: TRBD2
V: TRBV6-4
size: -
length: 15

DNA: TGTGCCACCAGCAGAGCCATCATAAGGGACACCCTCGTCGGGGGTACGCAGTATTTT
CDR3: CATSRAIIRDTLVGGTQYF
J: TRBJ2-3
D: -
V: TRBV15
size: -
length: 19

DNA: TGCGCCAGCAGCCAAGCGGGGGGCGCATATCAGACCCAGTACTTC
CDR3: CASSQAGGAYQTQYF
J: TRBJ2-5
D: -
V: TRBV4-1
size: -
length: 15

DNA: TGCAGCGCTCGAACAGGGGTCAACACTGAAGCTTTCTTT
CDR3: CSARTGVNTEAFF
J: TRBJ1-1
D: TRBD1
V: TRBV29-1
size: -
length: 13

DNA: TGTGCCAGCAGCCCTCGGGGCACCACACAAGAGACCCAGTACTTC
CDR3: CASSPRGTTQETQYF
J: TRBJ2-5
D: -
V: TRBV5-5
size: -
length: 15

DNA: TGTGCCAGCAGCTTACTGGGCAGGGACAATCGCTACGAGCAGTACTTC
CDR3: CASSLLGRDNRYEQYF
J: TRBJ2-7
D: -
V: TRBV7-9
size: -
length: 16

DNA: TGTGCCAGCAGTTACTCTGCGGGACGGGGCGCCGAGCAGTACTTC
CDR3: CASSYSAGRGAEQYF
J: TRBJ2-7
D: -
V: TRBV6-5
size: -
length: 15

DNA: TGCGCCAGCAGCTTGGCCCCAGTGATGAACACTGAAGCTTTCTTT
CDR3: CASSLAPVMNTEAFF
J: TRBJ1-1
D: -
V: TRBV5-1
size: -
length: 15

DNA: TGTGCCAGCAGCCCGAGTATTTTGTGGGAGACCCAGTACTTC
CDR3: CASSPSILWETQYF
J: TRBJ2-5
D: -
V: TRBV9
size: -
length: 14

DNA: TGTGCCAGCAGCTTAGGGGTTGCGGGGGGGCTCGGTGGCTACACCTTC
CDR3: CASSLGVAGGLGGYTF
J: TRBJ1-2
D: -
V: TRBV7-2
size: once
length: 16

DNA: TGTGCCAGCACGTTCGGGAGCCAAGAGACCCAGTACTTC
CDR3: CASTFGSQETQYF
J: TRBJ2-5
D: -
V: TRBV11-1
size: -
length: 13

DNA: TGCGCCAGCAGCTACGGACAGGAGATAGGATCTGGGGCCAACGTCCTGACTTTC
CDR3: CASSYGQEIGSGANVLTF
J: TRBJ2-6
D: TRBD1
V: TRBV5-1
size: -
length: 18

DNA: TGTGCCAGCAGCTTAGAAGAGCCTAACTATGGCTACACCTTC
CDR3: CASSLEEPNYGYTF
J: TRBJ1-2
D: -
V: TRBV7-8
size: -
length: 14

DNA: TGTGCCAGTAGTTGGGACAGTGCTGGGGCCAACGTCCTGACTTTC
CDR3: CASSWDSAGANVLTF
J: TRBJ2-6
D: TRBD1
V: TRBV19
size: -
length: 15